A single sample gave rise to the 16 T cell receptor beta chains below, sequenced in a study of T-cell memory formation after mild COVID-19. TCRdb recomputed calls from the 5' RACE reads with MiXCR, one row per CDR3 protein. This sample yields roughly 350,000 distinct CDR3 sequences, of which around 21% are seen a single time; about 12% belongs to the top ten. The sequencing sample was made of PBMCs or a T cell subset sorted from them (not recorded which). The receptors were sampled from an adult woman who had mild COVID-19 (a few samples of this study predate the infection). Cell type and time point are not known.

This sequence joins TRBV5-1 and TRBJ2-5, with D maybe TRBD2 (6 bases). Germline CDR1 reads SGHRS; CDR2 reads YFSETQ. Deletions cut 0 bases from V and 5 bases from J, with 14 bases between. The CDR3 spans 15 residues. DNA of the CDR3: TGCGCCAGCAGCTTGGTCGACGGGAGTTGGGAGACCCAGTACTTC. This sequence encodes CASSLVDGSWETQYF.

The table lists this clonotype with a few counts. The chain has TRBV27 and TRBJ1-1; TRBD1 matches at 7 bases. J lost 3 bases, V lost 5 bases, and 9 bases had no gene match. The CDR3 spans 15 residues. Germline CDR1 reads MNHEY; CDR2 reads SMNVEV (reference sequence). The CDR3 loop reads CASSPTGFGDTEAFF. CDR3 nucleotides: TGTGCCAGCAGTCCGACAGGGTTTGGGGACACTGAAGCTTTCTTT.

V usage is TRBV15 and J usage is TRBJ1-5, with D unclear. This CDR3 contains 12 residues. V lost 6 bases to trimming and J lost 6 bases, with 9 bases between them. Germline CDR1 reads LNHNV; CDR2 reads YYDKDF (reference sequence). The CDR3 region is CATSIYSQPQHF. CDR3 nucleotide sequence: TGTGCCACCAGTATATATAGTCAGCCCCAGCATTTT.

The chain uses TRBV12-3 or TRBV12-4 and TRBJ2-3; 11 bases are shared with TRBD2. CDR3 length equals 14 residues. V shed 6 bases, J shed 6 bases, and the junction held 5 bases outside the gene matches. The CDR3 coding sequence is TGTGCCAGCAGCCTACTAGCGGGAGAGGATACGCAGTATTTT. It encodes CASSLLAGEDTQYF.

There are a few counts of this clonotype. This sequence joins TRBV7-2 and TRBJ1-2, with D perhaps matching TRBD1 (6 bases). The V and J ends lost 3 bases and 8 bases respectively, with 7 bases between them. The CDR3 is made up of 11 amino acids. Per the germline V gene, CDR1 is SGHTA and CDR2 is FQGNSA. The CDR3 reads CASSFGQGYTF. The CDR3 DNA reads as TGTGCCAGCAGCTTCGGACAGGGCTACACCTTC.

The chain carries TRBV3-1 and TRBJ2-7; no definite D call. Trimming took off 1 base at V and 3 bases at J, with 7 bases between the two ends. Germline loops: CDR1 LGHDT, CDR2 YNNKEL (reference sequence). The CDR3 totals 13 residues. The CDR3 DNA is TGTGCCAGCAGCCAAGCGAATGGCTACGAGCAGTACTTC. Translating gives CASSQANGYEQYF.

This rearrangement joins TRBV4-1 to TRBJ1-2, with D unresolved. The CDR3 length is 15 residues. Germline CDR1 and CDR2: MGHRA and YSYEKL. Trimming stripped 2 bases from V and 0 bases from J, with 10 bases between. CDR3 coding DNA: TGCGCCAGCAGCCAAACACAGATTACTAACTATGGCTACACCTTC. Translation gives CASSQTQITNYGYTF.

V usage is TRBV19 and J usage is TRBJ2-2; possible D gene TRBD1, 6 bases. The CDR3 runs 16 residues. CDR1 and CDR2 from the germline V gene are LNHDA and SQIVND (reference sequence). Trimming cost V 3 bases and J 2 bases, with 13 bases left between them. CDR3 DNA: TGTGCCAGTAGTATGTTTCGCAGGGGAAACACCGGGGAGCTGTTTTTT. Amino acid sequence: CASSMFRRGNTGELFF.

This clonotype came up a few times. The chain carries TRBV7-9 and TRBJ2-1, with D possibly matching TRBD2 (5 bases). The CDR3 extends over 14 amino acids. Trimming pared 6 bases from V and 4 bases from J, leaving 13 bases between. Germline V gene sequence: CDR1 SEHNR, CDR2 FQNEAQ (reference sequence). CDR3 in amino acids: CASRPGPGYNEQFF. CDR3 bases: TGTGCCAGCAGACCTGGACCGGGGTACAATGAGCAGTTCTTC.

The J gene is TRBJ2-2, the V gene TRBV7-2; 14 bases are a match to TRBD2. The CDR3 totals 18 residues. V trimming: 5 bases; J trimming: 4 bases; junction bases outside the gene matches: 9. Germline CDR1 and CDR2: SGHTA and FQGNSA. CDR3 bases: TGTGCCAGCAGCCCGGGACTAGCGGGAGTTCGTGGCACCGGGGAGCTGTTTTTT. The encoded protein is CASSPGLAGVRGTGELFF.

This clonotype has only a few counts. This chain uses TRBV6-5 with TRBJ2-6; D not certain. CDR3 length: 15 amino acids. The V gene's germline CDR1 is MNHEY and CDR2 SVGAGI. The V end was cut by 2 bases, the J end by 4 bases, with 9 bases between. The CDR3 sequence: CASSYGVSGANVLTF. CDR3 nucleotide sequence: TGTGCCAGCAGTTACGGCGTCTCCGGGGCCAACGTCCTGACTTTC.

This clonotype has only a few counts. This chain uses TRBV7-3 with TRBJ2-1; D ambiguous. V lost 0 bases, J lost 4 bases, and 4 bases lay in between. Germline loops: CDR1 SGHTA, CDR2 FQGTGA. The CDR3 consists of 13 residues. In DNA, the CDR3 is TGTGCCAGCAGCTTAACCCGGTACAATGAGCAGTTCTTC. Protein sequence: CASSLTRYNEQFF.

The chain employs TRBV6-1 and TRBJ2-4, with 9 nucleotides matching TRBD1. The CDR3 sequence is 15 residues long. Losses at the gene ends were 6 bases for V and 6 bases for J; bases not matched to a gene: 9. CDR1 and CDR2 (germline): MNHNS, SASEGT. The CDR3, as DNA: TGTGCCAGCAGGCGGGGACAGGGAGGCGGAAACATTCAGTACTTC. Protein product: CASRRGQGGGNIQYF.

The chain combines TRBV18 with TRBJ2-5; D not certain. The CDR3 totals 12 residues. CDR1 KGHSH and CDR2 LQKENI come from the germline V gene. V was shortened by 3 bases and J by 5 bases, with 7 bases between the two germline ends. CDR3 in DNA: TGTGCCAGCTCACCCGAGTGGGAGACCCAGTACTTC. Amino acids: CASSPEWETQYF.

This clonotype was detected a few times. V and J are TRBV9 and TRBJ2-5; D is possibly TRBD1 or TRBD2 (5 bases each). The CDR3 has 13 residues. V was clipped by 3 bases and J by 4 bases, with 10 bases between them. Germline CDR1 and CDR2: SGDLS and YYNGEE. CDR3 region: CASSDRDAETQYF. CDR3 nucleotides: TGTGCCAGCAGCGATCGGGACGCAGAGACCCAGTACTTC.

The chain recombines TRBV6-1 with TRBJ2-7, with 12 bases that match TRBD2. This CDR3 is built from 15 residues. The J segment lost 3 bases and the V segment lost 4 bases, leaving 4 bases of the junction unmatched. The germline CDR1 and CDR2 sequences are MNHNS and SASEGT. The CDR3 loop is CASSGGLAGYYEQYF. CDR3 bases: TGTGCCAGCAGTGGGGGACTAGCGGGTTACTACGAGCAGTACTTC.